The 16 T cell receptor beta chains below all came from one sample that was sequenced in a study of T-cell memory formation after mild COVID-19. MiXCR was run by TCRdb on the 5' RACE reads, yielding one entry per CDR3 protein. The sample lists 100,000 to 130,000 distinct CDR3 sequences, over 15% occurring once. The specimen sequenced was PBMCs or a T cell subset sorted from them (not recorded which). All receptors come from a man between 18 and 35 years old who had mild COVID-19 (a few samples of this study predate the infection). Cell type and time point are not known.

Only a few counts were recorded for this clonotype. The CDR3 loop is CASSPRVDGYTF. CDR3 sequence (DNA): TGTGCCAGCAGCCCACGCGTCGATGGCTACACCTTC. V usage is TRBV7-9 and J usage is TRBJ1-2, with D unresolved. The CDR3 is 12 residues long. CDR1 SEHNR and CDR2 FQNEAQ come from the germline V gene (reference sequence). V was trimmed by 5 bases and J by 6 bases, leaving 10 bases between them.

The sample holds a few counts of this clonotype. This chain links TRBV4-3 with TRBJ2-7; D is perhaps TRBD1 (6 bases). V was cut by 3 bases and J by 2 bases, with 14 bases left in between. The CDR3 has 15 amino acids. Germline CDR1 reads LGHNA; CDR2 reads YSLEER. The CDR3 nucleotides read TGCGCCAGCAGCCAGGGATCCGGACAGCCCTACGAGCAGTACTTC. It codes for CASSQGSGQPYEQYF.

The CDR3: CASSPKGTGNPTDTQYF. For the CDR3, the DNA is TGTGCCAGCAGCCCAAAGGGGACAGGGAATCCCACAGATACGCAGTATTTT. This chain links TRBV7-2 with TRBJ2-3; 9 nucleotides align to TRBD1. CDR1 and CDR2 from the germline V gene are SGHTA and FQGNSA. Losses at the gene ends were 5 bases for V and 2 bases for J; bases not matched to a gene: 11. The CDR3 contains 17 residues.

This clonotype showed up many times. J is TRBJ2-3 and V is TRBV12-3 or TRBV12-4, with D uncertain. V was trimmed by 3 bases and J by 0 bases, leaving 10 bases between them. The CDR3 consists of 15 residues. The CDR3 spells CASSLGRGSTDTQYF. CDR3 DNA: TGTGCCAGCAGTTTGGGTCGCGGTAGCACAGATACGCAGTATTTT.

This clonotype was seen more than once but under ten times. The J gene is TRBJ2-1, the V gene TRBV27; 9 positions agree with TRBD1. CDR3 size: 15 residues. The V gene end was trimmed by 4 bases and the J gene end by 10 bases; junction bases not matched to a gene: 11. The germline V gene has CDR1 MNHEY and CDR2 SMNVEV (reference sequence). CDR3 in DNA: TGTGCCAGCAGTTCTGGACAGGGGAGAAGAATCGAGCAGTTCTTC. Its protein product is CASSSGQGRRIEQFF.

The chain joins TRBV5-1 to TRBJ2-5, with TRBD2 matching over 10 bases. The V and J ends lost 0 bases and 1 base, in that order; junction bases with no gene match: 0. CDR1 is SGHRS, CDR2 YFSETQ, per germline. This CDR3 is built from 15 residues. Written as DNA, the CDR3 is TGCGCCAGCAGCTTGGAGCGGGGGGGCCAAGAGACCCAGTACTTC. Its protein is CASSLERGGQETQYF.

The chain uses TRBV10-3 and TRBJ2-3; possible D gene TRBD2, 6 bases. V lost 6 bases to trimming and J lost 5 bases, with 18 bases between them. The germline CDR1 and CDR2 sequences are ENHRY and SYGVKD. CDR3 length equals 15 residues. The DNA of the CDR3 is TGTGCCATCAGCGCTCAGGAGAGGGAGGAAGATACGCAGTATTTT. Its translation is CAISAQEREEDTQYF.

This clonotype was counted between two and nine times. CDR3 sequence reads: CASSGIAGGAGTGELFF. CDR3 in DNA: TGCGCCAGCAGCGGGATAGCGGGGGGCGCCGGCACCGGGGAGCTGTTTTTT. V usage is TRBV4-3 and J usage is TRBJ2-2; 10 nucleotides agree with TRBD2. The CDR3 sequence is 17 residues long. Looked up from germline, CDR1 is LGHNA and CDR2 is YSLEER. V shed 5 bases and J 4 bases; nucleotides not matched to a gene: 10.

V is TRBV20-1 and J is TRBJ1-1; D is possibly TRBD1 (5 bases). CDR1 is DFQATT, CDR2 SNEGSKA, per germline (reference sequence). The CDR3 consists of 14 residues. Trimming pared 0 bases from V and 6 bases from J, leaving 14 bases between. CDR3 sequence reads: CSARDQGGLAEAFF. DNA of the CDR3: TGCAGTGCTAGAGATCAGGGAGGGCTGGCTGAAGCTTTCTTT.

CDR3 sequence reads: CASSHEGATDTQYF. CDR3 DNA sequence: TGTGCCAGCAGCCATGAGGGGGCGACAGATACGCAGTATTTT. This chain connects TRBV3-1 to TRBJ2-3; 7 bases are shared with TRBD1. Trimming removed 3 bases from V and 3 bases from J; junction bases left unmatched: 3. This CDR3 region has 14 residues. Germline CDR1 LGHDT, CDR2 YNNKEL (reference sequence).

This clonotype was found many times. V usage is TRBV4-3 and J usage is TRBJ2-5; TRBD2 might be the D (5 bases). Trimming left V 1 base short and J 7 bases short, with 13 bases between. Germline V gives CDR1 LGHNA, CDR2 YSLEER. The CDR3 contains 14 residues. CDR3 sequence: CASSQGRTRGTQYF. CDR3 sequence (DNA): TGCGCCAGCAGCCAAGGGAGGACCCGCGGGACCCAGTACTTC.

This rearrangement joins TRBV6-2 or TRBV6-3 to TRBJ2-3; TRBD2 agrees at 8 bases. After removal of 0 bases from V and 3 bases from J, the junction contained 2 bases not matched to a gene. Looked up from germline, CDR1 is MNHEY and CDR2 is SVGEGT. This CDR3 comprises 15 residues. The DNA for the CDR3 is TGTGCCAGCAGTTACTCAGCGGGGGATACAGATACGCAGTATTTT. Translation gives CASSYSAGDTDTQYF.

This chain joins TRBV10-3 and TRBJ1-5, with 10 bases aligning to TRBD1. Germline CDR1 ENHRY, CDR2 SYGVKD. CDR3 length: 15 amino acids. V shed 6 bases, J shed 5 bases, and the junction held 7 bases outside the gene matches. In DNA form, the CDR3 reads TGTGCCATCAGCGAGACAGGGGGCGGAGATCAGCCCCAGCATTTT. It translates to CAISETGGGDQPQHF.

The J gene is TRBJ1-1, the V gene TRBV7-8; the D is unclear. This CDR3 contains 13 residues. Germline values: CDR1 SGHVS, CDR2 FQNEAQ. V shed 3 bases and J shed 5 bases, with 10 bases lying between them. The CDR3 bases are TGTGCCAGCAGCTTTTTCGGGTTAACTGAAGCTTTCTTT. The encoded protein is CASSFFGLTEAFF.

The rearrangement joins TRBV5-1 to TRBJ2-7, with D possibly TRBD2 on 6 matching bases. The germline V gene has CDR1 SGHRS and CDR2 YFSETQ. V shed 3 bases and J shed 7 bases, with 17 bases lying between them. The CDR3 consists of 14 residues. The CDR3 reads CASSSEGLQGEQYF. The CDR3, as DNA: TGCGCCAGCAGCTCGGAGGGCCTTCAGGGAGAGCAGTACTTC.

In this sample, this clonotype turned up a few times. The rearrangement joins TRBV7-9 to TRBJ2-7; unclear D gene. The CDR3 spans 14 residues. Germline loops: CDR1 SEHNR, CDR2 FQNEAQ (reference sequence). The V end lost 3 bases, the J end lost 4 bases, and 13 bases lay between the germline ends. DNA for the CDR3: TGTGCCAGCAGCTTTGCTTTGGGGTTGTACGAGCAGTACTTC. As protein: CASSFALGLYEQYF. Combining the CDR3 with reference TRBV7-9 and TRBJ2-7 gives the whole variable domain DTGVSQNPRHKITKRGQNVTFRCDPISEHNRLYWYRQTLGQGPEFLTYFQNEAQLEKSRLLSDRFSAERPKGSFSTLEIQRTEQGDSAMYLCASSFALGLYEQYFGPGTRLTVT.